One and the same sample provided the 23 T cell receptor beta chains below, sequenced in a study of T cells after yellow fever vaccination. MiXCR, applied by TCRdb to the 5' RACE reads, yields one record per CDR3 protein. Of a few hundred thousand distinct CDR3 sequences in the sample, around 6.5% were seen once. The starting material was PBMCs, obtained 5 days after the yellow fever booster vaccination. The receptors derive from a man aged 25-40 years who received the YFV17D yellow fever vaccine.

This clonotype was observed at least ten times. V is TRBV5-1 and J is TRBJ2-2, with 7 bases lining up with TRBD1. The CDR3 totals 17 residues. In germline, CDR1 is SGHRS, CDR2 YFSETQ. J was trimmed by 5 bases and V by 3 bases; bases with no gene match: 13. CDR3: CASSSTGLGGRTGELFF. The DNA for the CDR3 is TGCGCCAGCAGCTCGACAGGGTTAGGGGGAAGAACCGGGGAGCTGTTTTTT.

This clonotype was seen repeatedly, ten times or more. For the CDR3, the DNA is TGCGCCAGCAGCTTGTGGGGGACAGGATTAGAGACCCAGTACTTC. Protein: CASSLWGTGLETQYF. The chain links TRBV5-1 to TRBJ2-5; 8 nucleotides line up with TRBD1. CDR1 and CDR2 from the germline V gene are SGHRS and YFSETQ. The V segment lost 1 base and the J segment 4 bases; nucleotides outside the gene matches: 6. The CDR3 extends over 15 amino acids.

The chain has TRBV7-3 and TRBJ2-1, with 7 bases fitting TRBD2. Unmatched junction bases numbered 4, after V lost 0 bases and J lost 5 bases. This CDR3 contains 15 residues. Germline V gene data show CDR1 as SGHTA and CDR2 as FQGTGA. CDR3 loop: CASSLTAGFNNEQFF. CDR3 bases: TGTGCCAGCAGCTTAACAGCGGGATTTAACAATGAGCAGTTCTTC.

The V and J genes are TRBV18 and TRBJ2-7, with D perhaps TRBD1 or TRBD2 (5 bases each). V was trimmed by 1 base and J by 0 bases, leaving 22 bases between them. CDR3 length equals 19 residues. The V gene's germline CDR1 is KGHSH and CDR2 LQKENI. The CDR3 protein is CASSPLPHGTGGSSYEQYF. In DNA, the CDR3 is TGTGCCAGCTCACCACTTCCCCACGGGACGGGCGGAAGCTCCTACGAGCAGTACTTC.

The V and J genes are TRBV18 and TRBJ1-1; D might be TRBD1 (5 bases). Germline V gene data show CDR1 as KGHSH and CDR2 as LQKENI. This CDR3 spans 14 amino acids. V lost 3 bases, J lost 7 bases, and 15 bases lay in between. In nucleotides, the CDR3 is TGTGCCAGCTCACCCATGGAGAGGGACCTTGAAGCTTTCTTT. Translating gives CASSPMERDLEAFF.

This clonotype was counted between two and nine times. The chain is built from TRBV6-2 or TRBV6-3 and TRBJ2-5; 11 positions agree with TRBD2. J was trimmed by 0 bases and V by 7 bases; bases with no gene match: 4. This CDR3 has 15 amino acids. Germline V lookup: CDR1 MNHEY, CDR2 SVGEGT. The chain's CDR3 is CASTEGLADQETQYF. The CDR3 coding sequence is TGTGCCAGCACAGAGGGACTAGCGGACCAAGAGACCCAGTACTTC.

This clonotype was detected only a few times. The chain joins TRBV10-2 to TRBJ1-5, with no clear D. Germline V gene data show CDR1 as WSHSY and CDR2 as SAAADI. Trimming left V 0 bases short and J 3 bases short, with 6 bases between. There are 14 residues in the CDR3. In DNA, the CDR3 is TGCGCCAGCAGTGAGTCGACCCCCAATCAGCCCCAGCATTTT. It is translated as CASSESTPNQPQHF.

In the case of this clonotype: Being one base from a much bigger clone, this may be a read error. The chain couples TRBV5-1 to TRBJ2-5, with D possibly being TRBD2 (6 bases). Germline CDR1 and CDR2: SGHRS and YFSETQ. V was pared by 4 bases and J by 5 bases, with 18 bases between. This CDR3 is built from 15 residues. DNA of the CDR3: TGCGCCAGCAGCCTCCAGGGACTCGTAACGGAGACCCAGTACTTC. Protein sequence: CASSLQGLVTETQYF. Filled out from reference TRBV5-1 and TRBJ2-5, the complete variable domain reads KAGVTQTPRYLIKTRGQQVTLSCSPISGHRSVSWYQQTPGQGLQFLFEYFSETQRNKGNFPGRFSGRQFSNSRSEMNVSTLELGDSALYLCASSLQGLVTETQYFGPGTRLLVL.

This clonotype has only a few counts. V gene TRBV3-1 combines with J gene TRBJ2-1, with TRBD2 matching over 11 bases. Germline lookup yields CDR1 LGHDT and CDR2 YNNKEL (reference sequence). This CDR3 spans 17 amino acids. The V segment lost 0 bases and the J segment 8 bases; nucleotides outside the gene matches: 9. In nucleotides, the CDR3 is TGTGCCAGCAGCCAAGATCTTACTAGCGGGAGCTGGGATGAGCAGTTCTTC. Translated, it gives CASSQDLTSGSWDEQFF.

This clonotype was detected ten times or more. The CDR3 reads CASSQDRVNTEAFF. CDR3 sequence (DNA): TGCGCCAGCAGCCAAGATAGGGTTAACACTGAAGCTTTCTTT. The chain joins TRBV4-3 to TRBJ1-1; D gene unclear. CDR3 length equals 14 residues. V shed 0 bases and J shed 2 bases, with 7 bases lying between them. CDR1 is LGHNA, CDR2 YSLEER, per germline.

This chain joins TRBV7-8 and TRBJ2-7; a possible D gene is TRBD2 (5 bases). Germline V gene lookup returns CDR1 SGHVS and CDR2 FQNEAQ. V dropped 2 bases and J dropped 0 bases, with 14 bases sitting between them. The CDR3 runs 16 residues. DNA of the CDR3: TGTGCCAGCAGCTTACCGGCACCGGGGAGCTCCTACGAGCAGTACTTC. Its protein product is CASSLPAPGSSYEQYF.

This clonotype was counted at least ten times. The chain joins TRBV5-1 to TRBJ2-1, with 10 bases lining up with TRBD1. Germline V gives CDR1 SGHRS, CDR2 YFSETQ. The CDR3 has 15 amino acids. With V trimmed by 4 bases and J by 5 bases, 6 bases remained unmatched. The CDR3 coding sequence is TGCGCCAGCAGCGTCCGGACAGGGGGGGACAATGAGCAGTTCTTC. Its translation is CASSVRTGGDNEQFF.

This clonotype was seen a few times. The chain couples TRBV12-3 or TRBV12-4 to TRBJ2-7; tentatively, D is TRBD1 or TRBD2 (5 bases each). The germline V and J ends were trimmed by 6 bases and 0 bases, with 12 bases remaining between them. The CDR3 runs to 14 residues. This CDR3 is CASSRDGASYEQYF. In DNA form, the CDR3 reads TGTGCCAGCAGCCGGGACGGAGCCTCCTACGAGCAGTACTTC.

This clonotype occurred many times. This chain uses TRBV12-3 or TRBV12-4 with TRBJ2-5, with 7 bases matching TRBD2. The trim removed 5 bases at V and 14 bases at J, leaving 11 bases unmatched. This CDR3 has 12 residues. CDR3 protein: CASSDGLGSNYF. The DNA of the CDR3 is TGTGCCAGCAGTGACGGACTAGGTTCGAATTACTTC.

The CDR3 region has the DNA TGTGCCAGCAGTTTCTGGAGGGGAGGGTATGGCTACACCTTC. Encoded protein: CASSFWRGGYGYTF. The V and J genes are TRBV12-3 or TRBV12-4 and TRBJ1-2; possibly TRBD1 for D (5 bases). The ends were cut back, 3 bases at V and 5 bases at J, with 13 bases in the middle. CDR3 length: 14 amino acids.

The rearrangement joins TRBV3-1 to TRBJ2-7, with D perhaps TRBD1 or TRBD2 (5 bases each). Germline CDR1 LGHDT, CDR2 YNNKEL (reference sequence). CDR3 length equals 14 residues. V was trimmed by 2 bases and J by 2 bases, leaving 10 bases between them. CDR3 DNA sequence: TGTGCCAGCAGCCAACAGGGAGTTCCCTACGAGCAGTACTTC. This codes for CASSQQGVPYEQYF.

There are a few counts of this clonotype. The chain recombines TRBV5-4 with TRBJ1-3, with 7 bases aligning to TRBD1. CDR3 length: 18 amino acids. Germline CDR1 and CDR2: SGHNT and YYREEE (reference sequence). V gave up 0 bases and J gave up 0 bases; unmatched junction bases: 9. This CDR3 is CASSLAGAGGSSGNTIYF. CDR3 nucleotides: TGTGCCAGCAGCTTGGCCGGGGCAGGGGGATCCTCTGGAAACACCATATATTTT.

This clonotype was picked up a small number of times. The DNA of the CDR3 is TGTGCCAGCAGCCCCGGTGGTAGCGGGGTCCAAGAGACCCAGTACTTC. Translated: CASSPGGSGVQETQYF. The chain links TRBV12-3 or TRBV12-4 to TRBJ2-5, with TRBD2 matching 8 bases. The CDR3 consists of 16 residues. V shed 6 bases, J shed 1 base, and the junction held 10 bases outside the gene matches.

This clonotype has ten or more counts. The chain combines TRBV5-1 with TRBJ2-2, with a tentative D call TRBD2 (5 bases). Germline assignment: CDR1 SGHRS and CDR2 YFSETQ. The CDR3 spans 13 residues. Trimming took off 1 base at V and 7 bases at J, with 8 bases between the two ends. The CDR3 nucleotides read TGCGCCAGCAGCTTGCGAGGGATCGGGGAGCTGTTTTTT. It codes for CASSLRGIGELFF.

The chain recombines TRBV20-1 with TRBJ2-1; 10 positions match TRBD2. The V gene's germline CDR1 is DFQATT and CDR2 SNEGSKA (reference sequence). This CDR3 spans 21 amino acids. J lost 4 bases, V lost 3 bases, and 24 bases had no gene match. CDR3 bases: TGCAGTGCTAGTAGGCTAGCGGGAGTGGGGTGGACCTTGGGGGCATACAATGAGCAGTTCTTC. Its protein is CSASRLAGVGWTLGAYNEQFF.

This clonotype was recorded many times. The CDR3 reads CSARPMGLAGVVTGELFF. The CDR3 DNA reads TGCAGTGCTAGACCCATGGGACTAGCGGGAGTGGTCACCGGGGAGCTGTTTTTT. The chain has TRBV20-1 and TRBJ2-2, with 14 positions matching TRBD2. J lost 4 bases, V lost 2 bases, and 9 bases had no gene match. The CDR3 loop spans 18 amino acids. Germline CDR1 DFQATT, CDR2 SNEGSKA (reference sequence).

This clonotype was observed a handful of times. V gene TRBV5-4 combines with J gene TRBJ2-7; D unclear. This CDR3 has 12 amino acids. Trimming took 4 bases from V and 6 from J, leaving 11 bases between them. CDR1 is SGHNT and CDR2 is YYREEE in the germline V gene (reference sequence). The CDR3 loop reads CASSPPHGEQYF. CDR3 DNA sequence: TGTGCCAGCAGCCCGCCTCACGGCGAGCAGTACTTC. Based on the CDR3 plus reference TRBV5-4 and TRBJ2-7, the full variable domain is ETGVTQSPTHLIKTRGQQVTLRCSSQSGHNTVSWYQQALGQGPQFIFQYYREEENGRGNFPPRFSGLQFPNYSSELNVNALELDDSALYLCASSPPHGEQYFGPGTRLTVT.

CDR3 bases: TGTGCCAGCAACGATCTAGCGGGAGGGCAGTACTTC. Protein: CASNDLAGGQYF. The rearrangement links TRBV7-2 to TRBJ2-7, with 11 bases aligning to TRBD2. The CDR3 has 12 amino acids. Per the germline V gene, CDR1 is SGHTA and CDR2 is FQGNSA. The J segment lost 9 bases and the V segment lost 7 bases, leaving 5 bases of the junction unmatched.